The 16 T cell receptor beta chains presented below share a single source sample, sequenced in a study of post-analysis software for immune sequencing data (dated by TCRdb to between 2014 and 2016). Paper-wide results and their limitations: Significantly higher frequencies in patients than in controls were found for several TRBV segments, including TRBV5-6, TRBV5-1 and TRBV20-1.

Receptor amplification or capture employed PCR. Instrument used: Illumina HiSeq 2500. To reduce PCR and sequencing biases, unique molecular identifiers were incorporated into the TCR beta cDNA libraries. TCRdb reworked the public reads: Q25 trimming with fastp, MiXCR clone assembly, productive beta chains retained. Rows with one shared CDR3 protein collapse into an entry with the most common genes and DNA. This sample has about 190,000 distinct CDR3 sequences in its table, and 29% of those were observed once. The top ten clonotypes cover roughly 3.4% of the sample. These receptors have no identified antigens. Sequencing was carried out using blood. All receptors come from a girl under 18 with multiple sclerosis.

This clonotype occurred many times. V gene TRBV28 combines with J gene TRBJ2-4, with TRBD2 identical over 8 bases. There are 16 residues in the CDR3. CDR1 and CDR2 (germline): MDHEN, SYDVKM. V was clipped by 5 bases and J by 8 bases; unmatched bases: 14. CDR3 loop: CASSPTSGGLKDIQYF. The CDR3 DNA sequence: TGTGCCAGCAGTCCGACCTCGGGAGGGCTAAAAGACATTCAGTACTTC. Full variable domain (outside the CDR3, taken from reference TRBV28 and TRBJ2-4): DVKVTQSSRYLVKRTGEKVFLECVQDMDHENMFWYRQDPGLGLRLIYFSYDVKMKEKGDIPEGYSVSREKKERFSLILESASTNQTSMYLCASSPTSGGLKDIQYFGAGTRLSVL.

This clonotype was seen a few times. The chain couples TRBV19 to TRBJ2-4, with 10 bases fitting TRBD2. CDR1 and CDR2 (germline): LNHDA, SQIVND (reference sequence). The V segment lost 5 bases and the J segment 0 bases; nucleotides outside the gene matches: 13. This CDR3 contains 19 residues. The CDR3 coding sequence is TGTGCCAGTAGTCGGATAGCGGGAGGAGGGGATCTAGCCAAAAACATTCAGTACTTC. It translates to CASSRIAGGGDLAKNIQYF.

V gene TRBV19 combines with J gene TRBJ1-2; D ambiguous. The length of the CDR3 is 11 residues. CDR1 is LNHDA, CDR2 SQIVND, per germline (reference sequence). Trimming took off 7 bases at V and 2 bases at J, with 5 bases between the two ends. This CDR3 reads CASNKNYGYTF. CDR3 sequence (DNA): TGTGCCAGTAATAAAAACTATGGCTACACCTTC.

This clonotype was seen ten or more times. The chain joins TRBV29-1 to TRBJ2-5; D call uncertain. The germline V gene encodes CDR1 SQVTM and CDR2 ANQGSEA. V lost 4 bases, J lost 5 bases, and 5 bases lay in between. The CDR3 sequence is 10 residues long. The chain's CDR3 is CSVVGETQYF. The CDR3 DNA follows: TGCAGCGTTGTCGGGGAGACCCAGTACTTC.

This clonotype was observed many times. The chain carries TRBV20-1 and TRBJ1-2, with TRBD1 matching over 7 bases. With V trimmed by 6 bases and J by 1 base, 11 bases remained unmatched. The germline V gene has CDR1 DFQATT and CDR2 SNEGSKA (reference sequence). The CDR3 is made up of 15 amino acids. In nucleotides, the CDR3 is TGCAGTGCGGGGCAGGGGGGACACTTTAACTATGGCTACACCTTC. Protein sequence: CSAGQGGHFNYGYTF.

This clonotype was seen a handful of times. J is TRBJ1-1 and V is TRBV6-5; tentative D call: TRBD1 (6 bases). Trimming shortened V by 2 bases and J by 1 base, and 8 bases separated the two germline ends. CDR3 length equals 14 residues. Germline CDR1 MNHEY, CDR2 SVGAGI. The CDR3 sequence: CASSYRQANTEAFF. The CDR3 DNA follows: TGTGCCAGCAGTTACAGACAGGCGAACACTGAAGCTTTCTTT.

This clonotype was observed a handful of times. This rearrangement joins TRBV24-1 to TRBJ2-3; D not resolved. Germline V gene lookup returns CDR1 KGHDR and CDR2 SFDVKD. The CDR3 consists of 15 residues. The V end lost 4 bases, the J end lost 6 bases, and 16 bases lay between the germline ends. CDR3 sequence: CATSDQSATADTQYF. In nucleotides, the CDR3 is TGTGCCACCAGTGACCAGTCGGCGACTGCGGATACGCAGTATTTT.

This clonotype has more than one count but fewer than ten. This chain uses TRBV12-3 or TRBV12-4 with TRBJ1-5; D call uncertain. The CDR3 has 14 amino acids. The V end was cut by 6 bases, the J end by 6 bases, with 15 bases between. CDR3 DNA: TGTGCCAGCAGGTCGATCGGCTTTCTTCAGCCCCAGCATTTT. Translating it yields CASRSIGFLQPQHF.

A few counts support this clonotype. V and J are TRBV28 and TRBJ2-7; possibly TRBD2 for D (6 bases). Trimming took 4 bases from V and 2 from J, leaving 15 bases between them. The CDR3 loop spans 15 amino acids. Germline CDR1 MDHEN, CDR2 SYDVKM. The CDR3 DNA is TGTGCCAGCAGTTCCCCCGGGAGCGGAGCCTACGAGCAGTACTTC. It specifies CASSSPGSGAYEQYF.

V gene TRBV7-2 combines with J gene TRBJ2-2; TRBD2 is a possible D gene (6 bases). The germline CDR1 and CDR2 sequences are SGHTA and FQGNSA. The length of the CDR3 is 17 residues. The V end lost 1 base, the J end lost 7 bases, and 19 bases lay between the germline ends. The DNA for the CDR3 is TGTGCCAGCAGCTTAGGTCCACCAGCGGAGGGTGGCGGGGAGCTGTTTTTT. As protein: CASSLGPPAEGGGELFF.

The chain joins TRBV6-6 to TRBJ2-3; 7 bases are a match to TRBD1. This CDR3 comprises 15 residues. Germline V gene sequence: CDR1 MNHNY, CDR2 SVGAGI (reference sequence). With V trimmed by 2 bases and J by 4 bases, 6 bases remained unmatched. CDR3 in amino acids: CASSYPFGQADTQYF. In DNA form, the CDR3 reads TGTGCCAGCAGTTACCCGTTTGGACAGGCAGATACGCAGTATTTT.

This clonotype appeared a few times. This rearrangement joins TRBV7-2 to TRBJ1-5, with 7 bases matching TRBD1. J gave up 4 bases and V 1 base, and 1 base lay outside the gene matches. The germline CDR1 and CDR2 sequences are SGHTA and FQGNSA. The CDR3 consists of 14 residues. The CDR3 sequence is CASSLVGQNQPQHF. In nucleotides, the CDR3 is TGTGCCAGCAGCTTAGTGGGACAGAATCAGCCCCAGCATTTT. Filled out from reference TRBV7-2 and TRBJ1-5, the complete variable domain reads GAGVSQSPSNKVTEKGKDVELRCDPISGHTALYWYRQSLGQGLEFLIYFQGNSAPDKSGLPSDRFSAERTGGSVSTLTIQRTQQEDSAVYLCASSLVGQNQPQHFGDGTRLSIL.

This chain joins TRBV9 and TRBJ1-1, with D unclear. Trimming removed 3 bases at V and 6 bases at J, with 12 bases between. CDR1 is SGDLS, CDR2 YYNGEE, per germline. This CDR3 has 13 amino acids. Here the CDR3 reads CASSASPGAEAFF. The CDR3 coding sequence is TGTGCCAGCAGCGCATCACCCGGGGCTGAAGCTTTCTTT.

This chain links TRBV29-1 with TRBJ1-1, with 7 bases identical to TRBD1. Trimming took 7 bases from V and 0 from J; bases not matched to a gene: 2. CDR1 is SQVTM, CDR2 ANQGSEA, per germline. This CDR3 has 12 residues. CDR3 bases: TGCAGCGCACAGGGGATGAACACTGAAGCTTTCTTT. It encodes CSAQGMNTEAFF.

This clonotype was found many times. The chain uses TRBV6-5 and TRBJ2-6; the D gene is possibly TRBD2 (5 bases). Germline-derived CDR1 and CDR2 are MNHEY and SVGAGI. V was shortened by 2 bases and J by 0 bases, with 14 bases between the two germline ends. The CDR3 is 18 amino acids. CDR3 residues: CASSYGETLDSGANVLTF. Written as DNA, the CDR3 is TGTGCCAGCAGTTACGGGGAGACCCTGGACTCTGGGGCCAACGTCCTGACTTTC.

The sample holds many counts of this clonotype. The CDR3 protein is CAISGEGATSTDTQYF. The CDR3 DNA reads as TGTGCCATCAGTGGGGAGGGGGCGACTAGCACAGATACGCAGTATTTT. The rearrangement links TRBV10-3 to TRBJ2-3; perhaps D is TRBD1 or TRBD2 (7 bases each). Deletions cut 4 bases from V and 0 bases from J, with 14 bases between. The CDR3 is 16 residues long. Looked up from germline, CDR1 is ENHRY and CDR2 is SYGVKD.